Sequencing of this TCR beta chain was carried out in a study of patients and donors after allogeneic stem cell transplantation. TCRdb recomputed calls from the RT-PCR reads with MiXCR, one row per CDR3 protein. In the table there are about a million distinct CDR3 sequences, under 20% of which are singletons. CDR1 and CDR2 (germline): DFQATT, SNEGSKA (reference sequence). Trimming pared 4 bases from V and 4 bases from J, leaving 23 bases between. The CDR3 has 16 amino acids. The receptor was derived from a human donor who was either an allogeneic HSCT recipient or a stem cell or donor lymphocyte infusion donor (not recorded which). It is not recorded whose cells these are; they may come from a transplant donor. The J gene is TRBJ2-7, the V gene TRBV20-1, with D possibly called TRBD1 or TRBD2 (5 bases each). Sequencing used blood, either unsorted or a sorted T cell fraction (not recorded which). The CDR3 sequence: CSAKKAGTREFYEQYF. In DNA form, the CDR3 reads TGCAGTGCTAAAAAAGCCGGGACCAGGGAGTTTTACGAGCAGTACTTC.